The 10 T cell receptor beta chains presented below share a single source sample, sequenced in a study of T cells in Graves' hyperthyroidism and ophthalmopathy (dated by TCRdb to between 2017 and 2020). The library was prepared using multiplex PCR. TCRdb shows the sequencer as Illumina HiSeq 2000. Amplification of TCR beta CDR3 regions was carried out from RNA transcripts. The first round of RT-PCR for the TCR CDR3 was performed with the HTBI primer set and the Qiagen OneStep RT-PCR kit. TCRdb handled the public reads itself, with Q25 trimming in fastp and clone calling in MiXCR, and kept productive beta chains. Rows matching on CDR3 protein sequence are summarized as one entry with the most common DNA and genes. The sample includes some 650,000 distinct CDR3 sequences, with more than 15% observed a single time. The top ten clonotypes cover 2.5% to 4% of the sample. Sequences were obtained from blood. The source is a woman aged 40 to 50 with Graves' ophthalmopathy.

With respect to this clonotype: Just one base apart from a much larger clone, this may be a read error. The rearrangement joins TRBV3-1 to TRBJ1-2; D unclear. This CDR3 comprises 12 residues. The germline V gene encodes CDR1 LGHDT and CDR2 YNNKEL (reference sequence). The CDR3 region has the DNA TGTGCCAGCAGCCAAACAGAGTATGGCCACACCTTC. Protein sequence: CASSQTEYGHTF.

The J gene is TRBJ1-3, the V gene TRBV6-2 or TRBV6-3, with D perhaps matching TRBD1 (6 bases). The CDR3 is 15 residues long. The ends were cut back, 3 bases at V and 0 bases at J, with 9 bases in the middle. The germline V gene has CDR1 MNHEY and CDR2 SVGEGT. This CDR3 is CASSYTGNSGNTIYF. CDR3 nucleotides: TGTGCCAGCAGTTATACAGGGAACTCTGGAAACACCATATATTTT.

The table lists this clonotype with many counts. The V and J genes are TRBV2 and TRBJ1-2; D call uncertain. This CDR3 is built from 14 residues. With 7 bases removed from V and 5 bases from J, the gap between germline ends came to 17 bases. Germline CDR1 SNHLY, CDR2 FYNNEI. The CDR3 DNA follows: TGTGCCAGCACCGAGGCACCTCAATTTTATGGCTACACCTTC. As protein: CASTEAPQFYGYTF.

The chain uses TRBV6-1 and TRBJ2-7; tentative D call: TRBD2 (5 bases). The CDR3 has 13 amino acids. Deletions cut 8 bases from V and 2 bases from J, with 13 bases between. Germline loops: CDR1 MNHNS, CDR2 SASEGT. The CDR3 DNA follows: TGTGCCAGCCTCGCGGGCTGGACCTACGAGCAGTACTTC. Encoded protein: CASLAGWTYEQYF.

This clonotype occurred many times. In nucleotides, the CDR3 is TGCAGTGCCGAGCGCAGGGGTTGGGGAGATACGCAGTATTTT. Translating gives CSAERRGWGDTQYF. The chain employs TRBV20-1 and TRBJ2-3, with D perhaps TRBD1 (6 bases). Looked up from germline, CDR1 is DFQATT and CDR2 is SNEGSKA (reference sequence). Trimming removed 6 bases at V and 5 bases at J, with 18 bases between. The CDR3 runs to 14 residues.

Notes on this clonotype: Just one base apart from a much larger clone, this may be a read error. DNA of the CDR3: TGCAGTGCTAGAGGATTCGATGAGCAGTACTTC. As protein: CSARGFDEQYF. This chain uses TRBV20-1 with TRBJ2-7, with D hard to call. The V gene's germline CDR1 is DFQATT and CDR2 SNEGSKA (reference sequence). The CDR3 extends over 11 amino acids. Trimming stripped 1 base from V and 7 bases from J, with 8 bases between.

There are a few counts of this clonotype. The V call is TRBV15, the J call TRBJ1-5; D remains unclear. V lost 3 bases to trimming and J lost 11 bases, with 8 bases between them. There are 11 residues in the CDR3. Germline V lookup: CDR1 LNHNV, CDR2 YYDKDF (reference sequence). Here the CDR3 reads CATSSARTQHF. As DNA, the CDR3 is TGTGCCACCAGCAGCGCTAGGACCCAGCATTTT.

This clonotype was counted a few times. The genes are TRBV19 and TRBJ1-1; D unclear. The CDR3 runs to 13 residues. Per germline, CDR1 LNHDA and CDR2 SQIVND (reference sequence). V gave up 3 bases and J gave up 5 bases, with 10 bases separating them. CDR3 sequence reads: CASSMMGRTEAFF. DNA for the CDR3: TGTGCCAGTAGTATGATGGGGAGAACTGAAGCTTTCTTT.

Only a few counts were recorded for this clonotype. This may be a read error: a much more frequent sequence differs by one nucleotide. This chain joins TRBV7-9 and TRBJ1-1; 7 bases agree with TRBD1. After removal of 2 bases from V and 6 bases from J, the junction contained 3 bases not matched to a gene. In germline, CDR1 is SEHNR, CDR2 FQNEAQ (reference sequence). The CDR3 is 13 residues long. The CDR3 region is CASSLTDRAEAFF. CDR3 nucleotides: TGTGCCAGCAGCTTAACCGACAGGGCTGAAGCTTTCTTT.

This clonotype appeared a few times. This chain connects TRBV10-3 to TRBJ2-7; D uncertain. V lost 0 bases and J lost 2, with 8 bases in between. The CDR3 consists of 14 residues. CDR1 and CDR2 (germline): ENHRY, SYGVKD. CDR3 amino acids: CAISESVSTYEQYF. The CDR3 bases are TGTGCCATCAGTGAGTCTGTCAGTACCTACGAGCAGTACTTC.